The present TCR beta chain was sequenced within a study of PD-L1 blockade in urothelial cancer. Using immunoSEQ multiplex PCR, the repertoire was profiled, and TCRdb retains in-frame clones only, with some absent. Among 15,000 to 20,000 clones listed, about 83% were seen once. The V end lost 4 bases, the J end lost 6 bases, and 20 bases lay between the germline ends. The CDR3 covers 15 residues. The V gene's germline CDR1 is SGDLS and CDR2 YYNGEE. Stated time point: peripheral blood 6 weeks after treatment start. The study collected 1 to 8 samples per patient, pretreatment and on-treatment. This material consisted of PBMCs, taken around atezolizumab (anti-PD-L1) treatment. J is TRBJ2-7 and V is TRBV9; tentative D call: TRBD2 (5 bases). The TCR was taken from a man aged 45 to 65 with urothelial cancer. In DNA, the CDR3 is TGTGCCAGCAGCCCCGGGGAGCTACTTAGAGGCGAGCAGTACTTC. Translation gives CASSPGELLRGEQYF.